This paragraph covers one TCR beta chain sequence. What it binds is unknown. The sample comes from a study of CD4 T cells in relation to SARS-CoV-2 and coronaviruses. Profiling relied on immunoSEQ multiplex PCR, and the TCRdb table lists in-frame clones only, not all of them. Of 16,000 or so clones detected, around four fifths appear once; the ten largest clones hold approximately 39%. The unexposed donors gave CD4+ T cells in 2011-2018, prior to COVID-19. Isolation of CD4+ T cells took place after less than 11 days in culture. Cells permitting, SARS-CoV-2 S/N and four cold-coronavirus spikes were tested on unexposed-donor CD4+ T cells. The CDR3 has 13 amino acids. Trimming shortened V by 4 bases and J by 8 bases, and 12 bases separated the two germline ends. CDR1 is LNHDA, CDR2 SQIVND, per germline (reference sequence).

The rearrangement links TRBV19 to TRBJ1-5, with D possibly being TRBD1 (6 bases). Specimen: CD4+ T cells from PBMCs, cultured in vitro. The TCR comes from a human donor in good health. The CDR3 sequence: CASSTSHREPQHF. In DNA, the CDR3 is TGTGCCAGTAGTACCTCTCACAGGGAGCCCCAGCATTTT.